The 13 T cell receptor beta chains presented below share a single source sample, sequenced in a study of shared clonotypes between healthy human individuals (TCRdb year 2020). The library was generated by the immunoSEQ multiplex PCR assay. This immuneACCESS table, as held by TCRdb, lists in-frame sequences with V and J called but not all clones. Of the missing ones, under half trace to an unresolved V gene in checked studies; the others have no known cause. Across this sample there are approximately 1.1 million clones, with 75% to 85% seen only once. The ten largest clones take up about 0.52% of the sample. The material sequenced was memory CD4+ T cells from PBMCs. Explained via the paper, the cell subset or site label denotes: CD45RA-negative fraction. Receptors originate from a man aged 18-30 years in good health. Some clones in this sample may be carry-over from other donors' samples.

This clone was recorded only once. This sequence joins TRBV30 and TRBJ2-3, with no clear D. Germline V CDR1 and CDR2: GTSNPN, SVGIG (reference sequence). V shed 5 bases and J shed 2 bases, with 14 bases lying between them. The CDR3 has 14 residues. This chain's CDR3 is CAWAPDRYTDTQYF. In DNA, the CDR3 is TGTGCCTGGGCACCTGATCGATACACAGATACGCAGTATTTT. The full variable domain, in which reference TRBV30 and TRBJ2-3 provide the parts outside the CDR3, is SQTIHQWPATLVQPVGSPLSLECTVEGTSNPNLYWYRQAAGRGLQLLFYSVGIGQISSEVPQNLSASRPQDRQFILSSKKLLLSDSGFYLCAWAPDRYTDTQYFGPGTRLTVL.

This chain uses TRBV25-1 with TRBJ2-1; 7 bases agree with TRBD1. Trimming removed 1 base from V and 5 bases from J; junction bases left unmatched: 5. The CDR3 has 15 residues. Germline V gives CDR1 MGHDK, CDR2 SYGVNS. The CDR3 bases are TGTGCCAGCAGTGAATCGACAGGGTTCGACAATGAGCAGTTCTTC. Translation gives CASSESTGFDNEQFF.

This chain connects TRBV7-8 to TRBJ2-7, with no clear D. From germline, CDR1 is SGHVS and CDR2 FQNEAQ. The germline V and J ends were trimmed by 1 base and 1 base, with 11 bases remaining between them. This CDR3 region has 15 residues. The CDR3 DNA is TGTGCCAGCAGCTTAGTCGGGCCAGGTTCCTACGAGCAGTACTTC. Residues: CASSLVGPGSYEQYF.

This chain uses TRBV11-1 with TRBJ1-4; D ambiguous. Germline values: CDR1 SGHAT, CDR2 FQDESV (reference sequence). The CDR3 has 13 residues. Trimming took 5 bases from V and 8 from J, leaving 12 bases between them. This CDR3 reads CASSPAGYEKLFF. In nucleotides, the CDR3 is TGTGCCAGCAGCCCGGCGGGCTACGAAAAACTGTTTTTT.

The count of this clone is one. The V call is TRBV25-1, the J call TRBJ1-3; tentative D call: TRBD1 (5 bases). V was trimmed by 6 bases and J by 0 bases, leaving 12 bases between them. This CDR3 contains 15 residues. Germline V gene lookup returns CDR1 MGHDK and CDR2 SYGVNS. This CDR3 is CASSRGTYSGNTIYF. The CDR3 DNA sequence: TGTGCCAGCAGCCGGGGGACTTACTCTGGAAACACCATATATTTT.

This clone was seen at least ten times. V gene TRBV4-3 combines with J gene TRBJ2-1; D remains unclear. V lost 0 bases and J 2 bases, leaving 17 bases between the germline ends. This CDR3 spans 18 amino acids. CDR1 and CDR2 from the germline V gene are LGHNA and YSLEER. The CDR3 sequence is CASSQDSNPPRTYNEQFF. Written as DNA, the CDR3 is TGCGCCAGCAGCCAAGATAGTAACCCGCCGAGGACCTACAATGAGCAGTTCTTC.

The V and J genes are TRBV5-1 and TRBJ2-3, with D unclear. Germline CDR1 is SGHRS and CDR2 is YFSETQ. The length of the CDR3 is 13 residues. Trimming cost V 3 bases and J 6 bases, with 11 bases left between them. The CDR3 DNA reads as TGCGCCAGCAGCTCGCCCGCCGTGGATACGCAGTATTTT. Protein product: CASSSPAVDTQYF. The entire variable domain, with the rest obtained from reference TRBV5-1 and TRBJ2-3, is as follows: KAGVTQTPRYLIKTRGQQVTLSCSPISGHRSVSWYQQTPGQGLQFLFEYFSETQRNKGNFPGRFSGRQFSNSRSEMNVSTLELGDSALYLCASSSPAVDTQYFGPGTRLTVL.

This chain uses TRBV30 with TRBJ1-6, with D uncertain. In germline, CDR1 is GTSNPN, CDR2 SVGIG (reference sequence). V lost 0 bases to trimming and J lost 8 bases, with 17 bases between them. This CDR3 contains 16 residues. The CDR3 protein is CAWSVSGASYDSPLHF. The CDR3 DNA reads TGTGCCTGGAGTGTGTCCGGCGCCAGTTACGATTCACCCCTCCACTTT.

This chain links TRBV20-1 with TRBJ2-7; the D is unclear. The V end was cut by 2 bases, the J end by 4 bases, with 6 bases between. Germline-derived CDR1 and CDR2 are DFQATT and SNEGSKA (reference sequence). The CDR3 has 11 residues. CDR3 loop: CSARLYYEQYF. The CDR3 bases are TGCAGTGCTAGACTATATTACGAGCAGTACTTC.

This clone has just one count. This chain connects TRBV7-2 to TRBJ1-3, with D perhaps matching TRBD1 (6 bases). Germline CDR1 is SGHTA and CDR2 is FQGNSA. V lost 5 bases and J 7 bases, leaving 21 bases between the germline ends. This CDR3 has 16 amino acids. The chain's CDR3 is CASSDFPGHRGNTIYF. The CDR3 DNA follows: TGTGCCAGCAGCGACTTCCCGGGACACCGAGGGAACACCATATATTTT.

The chain uses TRBV28 and TRBJ2-1; no clear D. The CDR3 length is 16 residues. Trimming pared 7 bases from V and 4 bases from J, leaving 20 bases between. Germline loops: CDR1 MDHEN, CDR2 SYDVKM. CDR3 residues: CASNRPRAAQYNEQFF. CDR3 nucleotides: TGTGCCAGCAACCGCCCTCGGGCAGCACAATACAATGAGCAGTTCTTC.

The chain employs TRBV7-2 and TRBJ1-1, with D perhaps matching TRBD1 (5 bases). Trimming cost V 2 bases and J 1 base, with 11 bases left between them. The germline CDR1 and CDR2 sequences are SGHTA and FQGNSA. This CDR3 is 15 amino acids long. This CDR3 reads CASSLYQGTNTEAFF. In nucleotides, the CDR3 is TGTGCCAGCAGCTTATATCAAGGGACGAACACTGAAGCTTTCTTT.

The chain links TRBV4-3 to TRBJ2-4; 11 bases fit TRBD2. CDR1 LGHNA and CDR2 YSLEER come from the germline V gene. V was pared by 1 base and J by 3 bases, with 11 bases of the junction left unmatched. The CDR3 runs to 19 residues. This CDR3 reads CASSQATSGSDGSKNIQYF. As DNA, the CDR3 is TGCGCCAGCAGCCAAGCTACTAGCGGGAGTGACGGGAGCAAAAACATTCAGTACTTC.